The 7 T cell receptor beta chains below all came from one sample that was sequenced in a study of blood T cells in healthy people across ages. Next came a second PCR, run for about 7 to 12 cycles, which used a sample-barcoded 5' primer along with a J-beta primer mix. TCRdb re-called the 5' RACE reads through MiXCR, storing one row per CDR3 protein. The sample lists about 1,400,000 distinct CDR3 sequences; 35% to 45% were seen once. Sequenced material: blood. The source of these receptors is a woman under 30 in good health.

The chain employs TRBV9 and TRBJ2-2, with 8 bases that match TRBD1. Germline lookup yields CDR1 SGDLS and CDR2 YYNGEE. CDR3 length equals 18 residues. The J segment lost 1 base and the V segment lost 1 base, leaving 9 bases of the junction unmatched. The CDR3 sequence is CASSVPRWDRRNTGELFF. In DNA, the CDR3 is TGTGCCAGCAGCGTACCCCGATGGGACAGGAGGAACACCGGGGAGCTGTTTTTT. The full variable domain, with the rest looked up from reference TRBV9 and TRBJ2-2, is DSGVTQTPKHLITATGQRVTLRCSPRSGDLSVYWYQQSLDQGLQFLIQYYNGEERAKGNILERFSAQQFPDLHSELNLSSLELGDSALYFCASSVPRWDRRNTGELFFGEGSRLTVL.

This clonotype has a handful of counts. The CDR3 sequence is CASSPIGQGNEQYF. The CDR3 nucleotides read TGCGCCAGCAGCCCGATCGGACAGGGGAACGAGCAGTACTTC. V gene TRBV5-1 combines with J gene TRBJ2-7, with 9 nucleotides matching TRBD1. The V gene end was trimmed by 4 bases and the J gene end by 5 bases; junction bases not matched to a gene: 7. CDR1 and CDR2 from the germline V gene are SGHRS and YFSETQ. CDR3 size: 14 residues.

This rearrangement joins TRBV3-1 to TRBJ2-7; TRBD2 matches at 11 bases. CDR1 is LGHDT and CDR2 is YNNKEL in the germline V gene (reference sequence). This CDR3 region has 15 residues. J lost 4 bases, V lost 4 bases, and 6 bases had no gene match. CDR3 sequence: CASSPQVAGGYEQYF. The CDR3 DNA reads as TGTGCCAGCAGCCCCCAGGTAGCGGGGGGGTACGAGCAGTACTTC.

The V gene is TRBV29-1, the J gene TRBJ1-1; D is unresolved. V dropped 4 bases and J dropped 6 bases, with 9 bases sitting between them. The CDR3 loop spans 11 amino acids. Germline lookup yields CDR1 SQVTM and CDR2 ANQGSEA. The CDR3 nucleotides read TGCAGCGTTGGAAACGGTCCTGAAGCTTTCTTT. Protein product: CSVGNGPEAFF.

This chain links TRBV4-1 with TRBJ2-3, with TRBD2 identical over 13 bases. V was pared by 0 bases and J by 2 bases, with 2 bases of the junction left unmatched. The CDR3 loop spans 17 amino acids. Germline lookup yields CDR1 MGHRA and CDR2 YSYEKL. This chain's CDR3 is CASSQDTSGRATDTQYF. For the CDR3, the DNA is TGCGCCAGCAGCCAAGATACTAGCGGGAGGGCCACAGATACGCAGTATTTT.

The chain employs TRBV5-1 and TRBJ2-3; 9 nucleotides line up with TRBD1. The junction had 5 bases not matched to a gene; V was cut back by 4 bases and J by 2 bases. Looked up from germline, CDR1 is SGHRS and CDR2 is YFSETQ. The CDR3 loop spans 15 amino acids. CDR3 in amino acids: CASSHGQGTTDTQYF. The DNA of the CDR3 is TGCGCCAGCAGCCACGGACAGGGGACCACAGATACGCAGTATTTT.

CDR3 amino acids: CASSELREHQPQHF. Here the CDR3 DNA reads TGTGCCAGCAGTGAGCTCAGGGAACATCAGCCCCAGCATTTT. The rearrangement links TRBV6-1 to TRBJ1-5; possibly TRBD1 for D (5 bases). V was cut by 3 bases and J by 5 bases, with 11 bases left in between. The CDR3 loop spans 14 amino acids. Germline V gives CDR1 MNHNS, CDR2 SASEGT.